The 5 T cell receptor beta chains reported below all come from one sample, sequenced in a study of blood T cells in healthy people across ages (dated by TCRdb to the mid-2010s). The receptor library was made with 5' RACE. For sequencing, an Illumina HiSeq 2500 was employed. A second PCR of roughly 6 to 11 cycles was run with a J-beta primer mix and a sample-barcoded 5' primer. TCRdb reanalyzed the raw reads on its own, using fastp at Q25 for trimming and MiXCR for clone calling, and kept in-frame beta chains. Each CDR3 protein gets just one entry, which takes the most common genes and DNA from the rows behind it. For this sample the table gives around 990,000 distinct CDR3 sequences, of which roughly two fifths were detected only once. About an eighth of the sample is held by the ten biggest clonotypes. The sequencing sample was made of blood. These receptors all stem from a man aged 18 to 29 in good health.

V usage is TRBV7-9 and J usage is TRBJ2-1; a weak D match, TRBD2 (7 bases). In germline, CDR1 is SEHNR, CDR2 FQNEAQ (reference sequence). The V and J ends lost 11 bases and 6 bases respectively, with 17 bases between them. CDR3 length: 13 residues. CDR3 sequence (DNA): TGTGCCTCTCTTGTAGGGGGGGGCAATGAGCAGTTCTTC. It is translated as CASLVGGGNEQFF.

The rearrangement links TRBV2 to TRBJ2-2, with D perhaps TRBD2 (5 bases). With 6 bases removed from V and 5 bases from J, the gap between germline ends came to 16 bases. CDR1 is SNHLY and CDR2 is FYNNEI in the germline V gene. The CDR3 loop spans 15 amino acids. Here the CDR3 DNA reads TGTGCCAGCAGCATTTTAGGGAGTAGGACCGGGGAGCTGTTTTTT. This encodes CASSILGSRTGELFF.

The chain employs TRBV6-5 and TRBJ1-1; the D gene is possibly TRBD1 (5 bases). This CDR3 contains 15 residues. In germline, CDR1 is MNHEY, CDR2 SVGAGI. The V end lost 4 bases, the J end lost 4 bases, and 16 bases lay between the germline ends. CDR3 protein: CASSSPTRAGTEAFF. In DNA, the CDR3 is TGTGCCAGCAGTTCACCGACCAGGGCGGGCACTGAAGCTTTCTTT.

This clonotype appeared a few times. V and J are TRBV27 and TRBJ2-7, with D perhaps matching TRBD1 (5 bases). Trimming took off 2 bases at V and 0 bases at J, with 14 bases between the two ends. Germline CDR1 is MNHEY and CDR2 is SMNVEV (reference sequence). The CDR3 covers 16 residues. CDR3 sequence reads: CASSLGTGSLSYEQYF. The CDR3 nucleotides read TGTGCCAGCAGTTTAGGCACAGGCAGCCTCTCCTACGAGCAGTACTTC.

This clonotype was observed a few times. The chain recombines TRBV12-3 or TRBV12-4 with TRBJ2-1; D remains ambiguous. Trimming cost V 4 bases and J 5 bases, with 6 bases left between them. The length of the CDR3 is 12 residues. In DNA, the CDR3 is TGTGCCAGCAGTTCCTCAGACAATGAGCAGTTCTTC. Translated, it gives CASSSSDNEQFF.